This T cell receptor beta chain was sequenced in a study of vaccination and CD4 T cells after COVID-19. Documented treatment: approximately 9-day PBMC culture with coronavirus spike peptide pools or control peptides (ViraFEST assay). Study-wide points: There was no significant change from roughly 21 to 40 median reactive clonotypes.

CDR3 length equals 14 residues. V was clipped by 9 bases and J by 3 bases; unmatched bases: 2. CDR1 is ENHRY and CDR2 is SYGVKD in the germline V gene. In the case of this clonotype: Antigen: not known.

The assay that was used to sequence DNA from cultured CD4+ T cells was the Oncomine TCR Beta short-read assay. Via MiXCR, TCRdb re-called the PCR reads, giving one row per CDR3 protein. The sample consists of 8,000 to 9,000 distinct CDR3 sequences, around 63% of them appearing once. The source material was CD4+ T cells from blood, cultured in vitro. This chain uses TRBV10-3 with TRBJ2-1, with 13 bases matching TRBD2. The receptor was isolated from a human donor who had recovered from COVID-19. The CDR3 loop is CAMRTSGSYNEQFF. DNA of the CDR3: TGTGCCATGCGGACTAGCGGGAGCTACAATGAGCAGTTCTTC.